The T cell receptor (beta chain) under discussion was sequenced for a study of blood T cell repertoires in COVID-19. Study as a whole: Researchers got acute and convalescent COVID-19 samples from the United States, Italy and Spain. Sources were T cells, B-cell-depleted T cells, or PBMCs; the material itself was cDNA or gDNA.

As concerns this clone: An end of the junction differs from the germline gene, which may be a read error.

The V gene's germline CDR1 is MNHEY and CDR2 SVGAGI. CDR3 size: 13 residues. Original processing methods: Amplifying reference gene primers gave estimates of nucleated cell counts. Repertoires were generated with immunoSEQ multiplex PCR, while TCRdb's copy carries only in-frame clones and drops some. V, J and clone size derive from that table, while D and trimming were established from the DNA sequence. The data show about 210,000 clones, around 91% seen once. The TCR comes from a woman aged 40 to 50 with acute or convalescent COVID-19. Sequencing was done on a sample of peripheral blood. V and J are TRBV6-5 and TRBJ1-4, with TRBD1 as a possible D gene (6 bases). The chain's CDR3 is CACRQVNNEKLFF. The CDR3 DNA sequence: TGTGCCTGCAGACAGGTGAATAATGAAAAACTGTTTTTT.